The T cell receptor beta chain described here comes from a study of OX40 agonist ivuxolimab in advanced cancers. Study-wide background: The group had a mean age of around 64 years, ranged from 23 to 79, and was roughly 80% male. Overall study findings and caveats: CD4+ and CD8+ blood T cells expanded clonally by week 6 at 0.1 to 3.0 mg/kg.

Only in-frame clones appear in the TCRdb table, and some are missing; sequencing was by immunoSEQ multiplex PCR. The data show tens of thousands of clones, just under 95% seen once. Trimming removed 4 bases at V and 3 bases at J, with 16 bases between. This CDR3 region has 15 residues. Germline lookup yields CDR1 LNHDA and CDR2 SQIVND (reference sequence). On this clone itself: The antigen is not known.

The rearrangement links TRBV19 to TRBJ2-7; the D gene could be TRBD1 or TRBD2 (5 bases each). This receptor was identified in an adult with an advanced solid tumor such as melanoma, head and neck, liver or kidney cancer. This material consisted of CD4+ or CD8+ T cells sorted from blood, taken in a trial of the OX40 agonist ivuxolimab. The CDR3 protein is CASSTAGTLDYEQYF. The CDR3 nucleotides read TGTGCCAGTAGTACCGCCGGGACGCTGGACTACGAGCAGTACTTC.